The 8 T cell receptor beta chains presented below share a single source sample, sequenced in a study of human T cells and chemical hapten exposure. Time point specified: patch test 2, 6 weeks after DPC sensitization. Treatment noted: therapeutic diphenylcyclopropenone sensitization with weekly scalp DPC. Via MiXCR, TCRdb re-called the RACE reads, giving one row per CDR3 protein. The table shows fewer than 150,000 distinct CDR3 sequences, with 12% occurring only once. Here the sequenced sample was whole blood, taken in connection with sensitization to the hapten diphenylcyclopropenone (DPC). These receptors were collected from a woman between 45 and 60 years old with alopecia areata. Some clones in this sample may be carry-over from other donors' samples.

This clonotype has more than one count but fewer than ten. CDR3 region: CASSLAGAETQYF. In nucleotides, the CDR3 is TGTGCCAGCAGCTTAGCGGGGGCTGAGACCCAGTACTTC. The J gene is TRBJ2-5, the V gene TRBV7-9; weak D call: TRBD1 (6 bases). The germline gives CDR1 SEHNR, CDR2 FQNEAQ (reference sequence). V was shortened by 0 bases and J by 5 bases, with 7 bases between the two germline ends. The CDR3 length is 13 residues.

This clonotype was seen at least ten times. This chain joins TRBV6-2 or TRBV6-3 and TRBJ2-3; 9 nucleotides line up with TRBD2. Losses at the gene ends were 2 bases for V and 4 bases for J; bases not matched to a gene: 4. CDR3 length: 15 residues. Germline assignment: CDR1 MNHEY and CDR2 SVGEGT. The CDR3: CASSYGSGSSDTQYF. As DNA, the CDR3 is TGTGCCAGCAGTTACGGTAGCGGGAGCTCAGATACGCAGTATTTT.

The chain has TRBV6-1 and TRBJ2-7; D remains ambiguous. Germline V gene lookup returns CDR1 MNHNS and CDR2 SASEGT. CDR3 length equals 15 residues. With 0 bases removed from V and 2 bases from J, the gap between germline ends came to 11 bases. DNA of the CDR3: TGTGCCAGCAGTGAAGCGTCGCCGACCGCCTACGAGCAGTACTTC. As protein: CASSEASPTAYEQYF.

This clonotype showed up many times. The chain carries TRBV2 and TRBJ2-5; 8 bases match TRBD1. Germline values: CDR1 SNHLY, CDR2 FYNNEI. V was pared by 7 bases and J by 5 bases, with 15 bases of the junction left unmatched. The CDR3 is 16 amino acids. The CDR3 coding sequence is TGTGCCAGCAAGGGATCCGCAGGGGGCCTTAGGGAGACCCAGTACTTC. Its protein product is CASKGSAGGLRETQYF.

This clonotype was counted a few times. The chain employs TRBV20-1 and TRBJ2-1, with 8 nucleotides matching TRBD1. Germline V CDR1 and CDR2: DFQATT, SNEGSKA (reference sequence). V dropped 3 bases and J dropped 5; count of bases not matched to a gene: 9. CDR3 size: 15 residues. CDR3 amino acids: CSASDSTGANNEQFF. CDR3 nucleotides: TGCAGTGCTAGTGATTCGACAGGGGCTAACAATGAGCAGTTCTTC.

The chain employs TRBV6-5 and TRBJ2-3; D remains unclear. The germline gives CDR1 MNHEY, CDR2 SVGAGI. This CDR3 region has 14 residues. The V and J ends lost 6 bases and 6 bases respectively, with 16 bases between them. The DNA for the CDR3 is TGTGCCAGCAGCTTCAATGGCGCAAGGGATACGCAGTATTTT. Amino acid sequence: CASSFNGARDTQYF.

The chain carries TRBV19 and TRBJ1-2; D not resolved. V shed 5 bases and J shed 4 bases, with 8 bases lying between them. The germline V gene encodes CDR1 LNHDA and CDR2 SQIVND (reference sequence). This CDR3 contains 12 residues. The CDR3 DNA is TGTGCCAGTAGTGGTCCGGGCTATGGCTACACCTTC. Its translation is CASSGPGYGYTF.

This clonotype was seen more than once but under ten times. The chain is built from TRBV25-1 and TRBJ1-4; D unresolved. Germline loops: CDR1 MGHDK, CDR2 SYGVNS. The CDR3 covers 14 residues. V shed 3 bases and J shed 6 bases, with 11 bases lying between them. CDR3 loop: CASSDPPGYEKLFF. CDR3 bases: TGTGCCAGCAGTGATCCCCCAGGTTATGAAAAACTGTTTTTT. The full variable domain, with the rest looked up from reference TRBV25-1 and TRBJ1-4, is EADIYQTPRYLVIGTGKKITLECSQTMGHDKMYWYQQDPGMELHLIHYSYGVNSTEKGDLSSESTVSRIRTEHFPLTLESARPSHTSQYLCASSDPPGYEKLFFGSGTQLSVL.